Presented here are 10 T cell receptor beta chains from one specimen sequenced in a study of spatial heterogeneity in lung cancer (dated by TCRdb to about 2019). According to the study, the label for this sample's time point signals: sample taken at primary tumor resection. For TCR sequencing, whole RNA was extracted from tumor and nontumor lung tissue, or from cryopreserved PBMC samples, and no cell sorting was done. Library prep was done by 5' RACE. Instrument on record: NextSeq 500. TCRdb itself trimmed the public reads at Q25 with fastp, ran MiXCR and retained productive beta chains. Identical CDR3 proteins give one entry, which carries the most common genes and DNA. The sample yields about 48,000 distinct CDR3 sequences; about 5.8% were counted once. Over 8.5% of the sample is taken by the ten largest. The sequencing used PBMCs, collected at surgery. All receptors derive from a male donor with early-stage non-small cell lung cancer.

This clonotype has ten or more counts. The chain couples TRBV5-1 to TRBJ2-3; 15 nucleotides match TRBD2. CDR1 is SGHRS and CDR2 is YFSETQ in the germline V gene. The J segment lost 1 base and the V segment lost 2 bases, leaving 11 bases of the junction unmatched. The CDR3 loop spans 20 amino acids. In DNA, the CDR3 is TGCGCCAGCAGCTTTGCAGGACTAGCGGGAGGGCCAAGGGGCACAGATACGCAGTATTTT. Protein sequence: CASSFAGLAGGPRGTDTQYF.

The table lists this clonotype with many counts. The chain has TRBV5-4 and TRBJ2-5; possible D gene TRBD2, 6 bases. V lost 4 bases to trimming and J lost 1 base, with 11 bases between them. The CDR3 spans 14 residues. Germline assignment: CDR1 SGHNT and CDR2 YYREEE (reference sequence). CDR3 loop: CASSGKGGQETQYF. The CDR3 DNA sequence: TGTGCCAGCAGCGGAAAGGGAGGCCAAGAGACCCAGTACTTC. The full variable domain, its missing parts supplied by reference TRBV5-4 and TRBJ2-5, is ETGVTQSPTHLIKTRGQQVTLRCSSQSGHNTVSWYQQALGQGPQFIFQYYREEENGRGNFPPRFSGLQFPNYSSELNVNALELDDSALYLCASSGKGGQETQYFGPGTRLLVL.

V gene TRBV20-1 combines with J gene TRBJ2-2; 10 positions match TRBD1. The junction had 6 bases not matched to a gene; V was cut back by 6 bases and J by 5 bases. The germline CDR1 and CDR2 sequences are DFQATT and SNEGSKA (reference sequence). The CDR3 is 14 residues long. CDR3 DNA: TGCAGTGCCCCGGGACAGGGGAGAACCGGGGAGCTGTTTTTT. Translation: CSAPGQGRTGELFF.

This clonotype was counted at least ten times. The J gene is TRBJ2-7, the V gene TRBV10-2; 11 bases align to TRBD1. The CDR3 runs to 14 residues. V was clipped by 8 bases and J by 3 bases; unmatched bases: 6. Germline loops: CDR1 WSHSY, CDR2 SAAADI. CDR3 sequence reads: CASLRDRGFYEQYF. The CDR3 DNA is TGCGCCAGCCTGCGGGACAGGGGGTTCTACGAGCAGTACTTC.

This clonotype was detected many times. The gene calls are TRBV7-2 and TRBJ2-5; tentative D call: TRBD2 (5 bases). This CDR3 comprises 15 residues. V was cut by 1 base and J by 5 bases, with 14 bases left in between. Germline-derived CDR1 and CDR2 are SGHTA and FQGNSA. The CDR3 protein is CASSLDGGIRETQYF. CDR3 in DNA: TGTGCCAGCAGCTTAGATGGAGGAATAAGGGAGACCCAGTACTTC.

This clonotype was picked up many times. The rearrangement joins TRBV29-1 to TRBJ2-2; weak D call: TRBD2 (6 bases). Trimming took off 4 bases at V and 0 bases at J, with 12 bases between the two ends. CDR1 is SQVTM and CDR2 is ANQGSEA in the germline V gene. The CDR3 runs to 15 residues. The CDR3 here is CSVGSGAPNTGELFF. The CDR3 region has the DNA TGCAGCGTTGGCTCGGGAGCACCGAACACCGGGGAGCTGTTTTTT.

For the CDR3, the DNA is TGCAGTGCTAGAGACCGGGACAGGGGTTATTCACCCCTCCACTTT. Amino acids: CSARDRDRGYSPLHF. The chain couples TRBV20-1 to TRBJ1-6; TRBD1 matches at 10 bases. Germline V gene data show CDR1 as DFQATT and CDR2 as SNEGSKA (reference sequence). J lost 8 bases, V lost 0 bases, and 4 bases had no gene match. This CDR3 has 15 amino acids.

This clonotype appeared many times. The chain carries TRBV14 and TRBJ2-5; D possibly corresponds to TRBD1 (6 bases). Germline V gene sequence: CDR1 SGHDN, CDR2 FVKESK. The CDR3 totals 16 residues. V dropped 2 bases and J dropped 5 bases, with 18 bases sitting between them. DNA of the CDR3: TGTGCCAGCAGCCAAAGGACAGTTGGCGGTGCGGAGACCCAGTACTTC. Its translation is CASSQRTVGGAETQYF. The full variable domain, completed using reference TRBV14 and TRBJ2-5, is EAGVTQFPSHSVIEKGQTVTLRCDPISGHDNLYWYRRVMGKEIKFLLHFVKESKQDESGMPNNRFLAERTGGTYSTLKVQPAELEDSGVYFCASSQRTVGGAETQYFGPGTRLLVL.

This clonotype was seen ten or more times. This rearrangement joins TRBV5-1 to TRBJ1-1; D might be TRBD1 (5 bases). This CDR3 comprises 14 residues. The germline CDR1 and CDR2 sequences are SGHRS and YFSETQ. V shed 0 bases and J shed 7 bases, with 13 bases lying between them. CDR3 region: CASSLAVGGGEAFF. DNA of the CDR3: TGCGCCAGCAGCTTGGCCGTTGGGGGAGGTGAAGCTTTCTTT.

Ten or more counts support this clonotype. As DNA, the CDR3 is TGCAGCGTTGAAGATGGAAGGGGCACTGAAGCTTTCTTT. Its protein is CSVEDGRGTEAFF. This rearrangement joins TRBV29-1 to TRBJ1-1; possibly TRBD1 for D (5 bases). V was cut by 0 bases and J by 4 bases, with 9 bases left in between. The CDR3 length is 13 residues. CDR1 is SQVTM, CDR2 ANQGSEA, per germline. The full variable domain, in which reference TRBV29-1 and TRBJ1-1 provide the parts outside the CDR3, is SAVISQKPSRDICQRGTSLTIQCQVDSQVTMMFWYRQQPGQSLTLIATANQGSEATYESGFVIDKFPISRPNLTFSTLTVSNMSPEDSSIYLCSVEDGRGTEAFFGQGTRLTVV.